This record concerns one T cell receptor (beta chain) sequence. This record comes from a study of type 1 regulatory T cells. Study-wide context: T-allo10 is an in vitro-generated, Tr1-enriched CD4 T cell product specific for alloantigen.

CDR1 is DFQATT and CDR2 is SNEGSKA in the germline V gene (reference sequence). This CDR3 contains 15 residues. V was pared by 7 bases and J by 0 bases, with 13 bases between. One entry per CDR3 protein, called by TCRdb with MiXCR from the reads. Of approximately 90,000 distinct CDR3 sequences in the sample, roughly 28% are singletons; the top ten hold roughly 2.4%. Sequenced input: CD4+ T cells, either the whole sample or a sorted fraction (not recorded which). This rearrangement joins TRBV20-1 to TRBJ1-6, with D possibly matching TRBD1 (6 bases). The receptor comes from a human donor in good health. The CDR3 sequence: CSVYTGLSYNSPLHF. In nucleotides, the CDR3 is TGCAGTGTGTACACAGGGCTCTCCTATAATTCACCCCTCCACTTT.